The next 2 T cell receptor beta chains were all read from a single sample in a study of a mutant IDH1 vaccine in newly diagnosed glioma. These receptors' targets are unknown. Time point defined: week 23, last vaccination. Topical imiquimod was applied with each vaccine dose, which held 300 ug of mutant IDH1 20-mer peptide. Only in-frame clones appear in the TCRdb table, and some are missing; sequencing was by immunoSEQ multiplex PCR. Among under 45,000 clones listed, about 81% were seen once. The specimen was PBMCs, collected from a glioma patient whose treatment included an IDH1 peptide vaccine. The receptors stem from a woman between 18 and 29 years old with glioma. Some clones in this sample may be carry-over from other donors' samples.

The chain links TRBV27 to TRBJ1-1, with a possible D match to TRBD1 (6 bases). Germline lookup yields CDR1 MNHEY and CDR2 SMNVEV (reference sequence). The CDR3 sequence is 14 residues long. Trimming shortened V by 4 bases and J by 4 bases, and 13 bases separated the two germline ends. The CDR3 region is CASSSGAGATEAFF. For the CDR3, the DNA is TGTGCCAGCAGTTCGGGGGCAGGGGCCACTGAAGCTTTCTTT.

The chain recombines TRBV6-1 with TRBJ2-7, with 10 bases identical to TRBD1. Germline V CDR1 and CDR2: MNHNS, SASEGT. The CDR3 length is 13 residues. J lost 6 bases, V lost 6 bases, and 5 bases had no gene match. CDR3 sequence reads: CASSQGTGVEQYF. CDR3 bases: TGTGCCAGCAGCCAAGGGACAGGGGTCGAGCAGTACTTC.